This T cell receptor (beta chain) is from a study of T cell repertoires in cytomegalovirus infection. Study at large: Both CMV infection and a matching HLA type were indicated by public TCR beta signatures. Study-level results: The ex vivo response was dominated by HLA-C-restricted CMV-specific TCR beta clonotypes. The cumulative frequency of public TCR beta families identified carriers of CMV plus the relevant HLA.

TCRdb processed the reads anew with MiXCR; each CDR3 protein has one entry. In the table there are 400,000 to 550,000 distinct CDR3 sequences, about 11% of which are singletons. As regards this clonotype: What it binds is not known.

The source is a human donor in good health (CMV status not recorded). Some clones in this sample may be carry-over from other donors' samples. The sample comprised PBMCs.

The CDR3 is CATSRDRRLAVTDTQYF. The CDR3 region has the DNA TGTGCCACCAGCAGAGATCGTCGACTAGCGGTCACAGATACGCAGTATTTT. V gene TRBV15 combines with J gene TRBJ2-3, with TRBD2 identical over 9 bases. CDR3 size: 17 residues. V dropped 0 bases and J dropped 2; count of bases not matched to a gene: 6. CDR1 LNHNV and CDR2 YYDKDF come from the germline V gene (reference sequence).